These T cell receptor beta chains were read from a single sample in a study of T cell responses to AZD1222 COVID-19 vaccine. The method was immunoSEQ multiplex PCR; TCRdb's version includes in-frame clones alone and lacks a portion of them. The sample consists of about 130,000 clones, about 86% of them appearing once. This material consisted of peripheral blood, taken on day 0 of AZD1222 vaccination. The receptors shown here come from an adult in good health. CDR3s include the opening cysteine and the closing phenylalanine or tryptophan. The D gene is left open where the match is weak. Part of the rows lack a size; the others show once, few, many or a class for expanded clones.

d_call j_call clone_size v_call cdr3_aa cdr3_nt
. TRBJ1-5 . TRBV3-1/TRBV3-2 CASSQRDQPQHF TGTGCCAGCAGCCAAAGGGATCAGCCCCAGCATTTT
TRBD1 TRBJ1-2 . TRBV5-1 CASSSGQGTNYGYTF TGCGCCAGCAGCTCGGGACAGGGGACGAACTATGGCTACACCTTC
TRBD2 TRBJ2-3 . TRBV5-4 CASSHSGRARDTQYF TGTGCCAGCAGCCATAGCGGGAGGGCCAGAGATACGCAGTATTTT
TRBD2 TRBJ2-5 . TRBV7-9 CASSLAGGETQYF TGTGCCAGCAGCTTGGCGGGAGGTGAGACCCAGTACTTC
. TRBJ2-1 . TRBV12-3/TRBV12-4 CASSLSPSFLFF TGTGCCAGCAGTTTATCTCCTAGCTTTCTGTTCTTC
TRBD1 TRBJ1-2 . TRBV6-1 CASSETTGNRYGYTF TGTGCCAGCAGTGAGACGACAGGGAATCGGTATGGCTACACCTTC
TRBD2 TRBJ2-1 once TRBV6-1 CASSEALPGGRGDEQFF TGTGCCAGCAGTGAAGCGCTTCCGGGGGGGCGAGGCGATGAGCAGTTCTTC
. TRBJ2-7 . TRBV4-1 CASSQPGSFYEQYF TGCGCCAGCAGCCAACCCGGGAGTTTCTACGAGCAGTACTTC
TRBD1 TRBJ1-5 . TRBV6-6 CASNRQGQNQPQHF TGTGCCAGCAACCGACAGGGGCAGAATCAGCCCCAGCATTTT
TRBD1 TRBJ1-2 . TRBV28 CASSLSPAGGWENGYTF TGTGCCAGCAGTTTATCTCCAGCAGGGGGTTGGGAAAATGGCTACACCTTC
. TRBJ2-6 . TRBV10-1 CASTGLPASGANVLTF TGCGCCAGCACCGGACTTCCCGCTTCTGGGGCCAACGTCCTGACTTTC
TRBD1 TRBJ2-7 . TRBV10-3 CATGGDRVGPYEQYF TGTGCCACCGGTGGGGACAGGGTTGGGCCCTACGAGCAGTACTTC
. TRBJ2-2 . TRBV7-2 CASSLAYSGELFF TGTGCCAGCAGCTTAGCTTACTCCGGGGAGCTGTTTTTT
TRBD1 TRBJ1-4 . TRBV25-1 CASSDVHQGVKGGKLFF TGTGCCAGCAGTGACGTCCACCAGGGGGTTAAGGGCGGAAAACTGTTTTTT
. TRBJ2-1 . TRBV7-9 CASSLDAQEQFF TGTGCCAGCAGCTTAGACGCTCAGGAGCAGTTCTTC
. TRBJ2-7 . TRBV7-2 CASSWPGFEQYF TGTGCCAGCAGCTGGCCGGGGTTCGAGCAGTACTTC
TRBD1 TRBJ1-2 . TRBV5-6 CASSPDRGIYGYTF TGTGCCAGCAGCCCGGACAGGGGGATTTATGGCTACACCTTC
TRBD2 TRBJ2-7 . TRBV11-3 CASSFGLAPYEQYF TGTGCCAGCAGCTTTGGACTAGCGCCCTACGAGCAGTACTTC
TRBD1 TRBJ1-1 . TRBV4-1 CASSRAGTGLSTEAFF TGCGCCAGCAGCCGAGCCGGGACAGGGTTGAGCACTGAAGCTTTCTTT
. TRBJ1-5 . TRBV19 CASSIWEFGNQPQHF TGTGCCAGTAGTATATGGGAATTCGGCAATCAGCCCCAGCATTTT
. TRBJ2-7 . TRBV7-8 CASRPDSSSEQYF TGTGCCAGCAGACCCGACTCGTCTTCCGAGCAGTACTTC
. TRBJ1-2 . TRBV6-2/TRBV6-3 CASSSKRRGMRNGYTF TGTGCCAGCAGTTCCAAGAGACGGGGGATGAGGAATGGCTACACCTTC
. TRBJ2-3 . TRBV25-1 CASTPRALATDTQYF TGTGCCAGCACCCCCCGGGCACTAGCAACAGATACGCAGTATTTT
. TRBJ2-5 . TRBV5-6 CASSLSETQETQYF TGTGCCAGCAGCTTGAGCGAGACTCAAGAGACCCAGTACTTC
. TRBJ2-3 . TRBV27 CASSFNVRGSTDTQYF TGTGCCAGCAGTTTTAATGTCAGGGGTAGCACAGATACGCAGTATTTT
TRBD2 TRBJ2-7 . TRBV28 CASSSAGGKVEQYF TGTGCCAGCAGTTCAGCCGGGGGGAAAGTCGAGCAGTACTTC
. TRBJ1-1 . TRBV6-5 CASSHKRGTEAFF TGTGCCAGCAGTCATAAAAGGGGCACTGAAGCTTTCTTT
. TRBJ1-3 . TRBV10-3 CAISSLGSGNTIYF TGTGCCATCAGTTCCTTGGGCTCTGGAAACACCATATATTTT
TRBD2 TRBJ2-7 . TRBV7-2 CASSPEGGGAGEQYF TGTGCCAGCAGCCCAGAAGGCGGGGGGGCCGGCGAGCAGTACTTC
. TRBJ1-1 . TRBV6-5 CASSTTGDTEAFF TGTGCCAGCAGCACGACGGGGGACACTGAAGCTTTCTTT
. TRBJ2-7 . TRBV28 CASSFQGSYEQYF TGTGCCAGCAGTTTCCAAGGGTCCTACGAGCAGTACTTC